One T cell receptor beta chain is described in this entry. This record belongs to a study of technical replicates of blood from a handful of donors. Sequencing used immunoSEQ multiplex PCR; TCRdb keeps in-frame clones, though not all of them. The sample shows some 71,000 clones, about 97% of them seen only once. This CDR3 contains 16 residues. Germline V gives CDR1 SGDLS, CDR2 YYNGEE. V dropped 0 bases and J dropped 0 bases, with 10 bases sitting between them. Sequencing was done on a sample of T cells isolated from PBMCs. The chain links TRBV9 to TRBJ2-1, with D possibly being TRBD1 (6 bases). The sequence came from a human donor in good health. In DNA form, the CDR3 reads TGTGCCAGCAGCGTAGAGGGGGTTAGCTCCTACAATGAGCAGTTCTTC. This encodes CASSVEGVSSYNEQFF. The full variable domain, with the rest looked up from reference TRBV9 and TRBJ2-1, is DSGVTQTPKHLITATGQRVTLRCSPRSGDLSVYWYQQSLDQGLQFLIQYYNGEERAKGNILERFSAQQFPDLHSELNLSSLELGDSALYFCASSVEGVSSYNEQFFGPGTRLTVL.